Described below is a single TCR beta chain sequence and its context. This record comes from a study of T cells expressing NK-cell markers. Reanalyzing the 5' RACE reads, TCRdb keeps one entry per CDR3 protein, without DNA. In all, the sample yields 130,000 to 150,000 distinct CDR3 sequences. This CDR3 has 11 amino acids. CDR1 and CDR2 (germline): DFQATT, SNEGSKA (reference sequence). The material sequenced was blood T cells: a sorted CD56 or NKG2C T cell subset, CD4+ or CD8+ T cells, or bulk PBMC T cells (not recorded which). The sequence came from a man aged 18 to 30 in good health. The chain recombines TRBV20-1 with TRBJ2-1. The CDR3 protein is CSANLYNEQFF.